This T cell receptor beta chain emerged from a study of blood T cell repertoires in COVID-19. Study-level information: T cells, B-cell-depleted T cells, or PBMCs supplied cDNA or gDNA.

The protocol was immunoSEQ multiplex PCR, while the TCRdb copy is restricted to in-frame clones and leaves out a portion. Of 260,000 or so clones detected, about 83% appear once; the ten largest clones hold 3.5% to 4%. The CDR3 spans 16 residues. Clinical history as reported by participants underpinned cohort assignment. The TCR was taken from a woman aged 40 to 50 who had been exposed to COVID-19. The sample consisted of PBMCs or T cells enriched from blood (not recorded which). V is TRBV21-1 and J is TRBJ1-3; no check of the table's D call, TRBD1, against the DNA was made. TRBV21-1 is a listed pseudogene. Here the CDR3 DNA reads TGTGCCAGCAGCGCGTTACAGGTGTGCTCTGGAAACACCATATATTTT. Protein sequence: CASSALQVCSGNTIYF.